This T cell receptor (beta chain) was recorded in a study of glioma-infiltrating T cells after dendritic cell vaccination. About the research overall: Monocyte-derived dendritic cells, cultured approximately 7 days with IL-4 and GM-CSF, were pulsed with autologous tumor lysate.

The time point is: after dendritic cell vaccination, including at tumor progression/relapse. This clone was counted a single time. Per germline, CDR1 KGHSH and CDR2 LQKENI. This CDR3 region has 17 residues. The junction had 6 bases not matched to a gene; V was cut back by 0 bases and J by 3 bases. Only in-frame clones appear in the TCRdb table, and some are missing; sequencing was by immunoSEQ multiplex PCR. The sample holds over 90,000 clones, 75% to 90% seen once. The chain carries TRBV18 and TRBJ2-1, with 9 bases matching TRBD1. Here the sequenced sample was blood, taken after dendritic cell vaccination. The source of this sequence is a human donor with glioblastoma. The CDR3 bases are TGTGCCAGCTCACCACCGCGAGACAGGGGGAACTACAATGAGCAGTTCTTC. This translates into CASSPPRDRGNYNEQFF.